This TCR beta chain was captured by sequencing in a study of blood T cells in healthy people across ages (dated by TCRdb to between 2015 and 2017). About the full investigation: Template switching captured roughly one uniquely barcoded TCR beta cDNA molecule per two T cells in model experiments. The study measured age-related changes in TCR beta repertoire diversity using deep sequencing normalized with unique cDNA molecular identifiers. The donors were divided into four age groups: young (average approximately 15 years), middle-aged (almost 40), aged (roughly 66) and long-lived (more than 75). To avoid experimental bias, donors of different ages were distributed randomly across sequencing lanes. For two donors (one aged 18 to 30 and one aged 80 or older), the study analyzed two additional independent replicas of 1 million unique cDNA reads from the same blood draw. What the authors observed across the whole study: Conclusive comparison of naive and antigen-experienced compartments was prevented by the profiling of bulk unsorted PBMCs. As age increased, observed TCR beta diversity per million T cells dropped in a roughly linear way, and a significant reduction was already evident by age 40. Total diversity estimates from one million sequenced T cells were considered lower bounds and underestimates. Because the CMV infection status of the donors was unknown, age-related changes in expanded clonotypes may potentially have been confounded. There was a strong correlation between observed TCR beta diversity and the percentage of naive T cells measured by flow cytometry. Compared with the aged group, more naive CD4+ T cells, fewer expanded clones and increased TCR diversity were shown by the long-lived group, suggesting age selection.

The 35 to 40 donors, aged roughly 6 to 95 years, were systemically healthy Caucasian individuals from Russia. Each donor gave 8.5 to 10 milliliters of peripheral blood, collected into EDTA-treated Vacutainer tubes. Ficoll-Paque density-gradient centrifugation was used to isolate PBMCs, with at least 7 million per sample. Total RNA, at least 6 micrograms per sample, was extracted from PBMCs with Trizol reagent. For every donor, an aliquot of PBMCs went through flow cytometry to measure the percentages of naive CD45RAhigh/CD27high T cells. This clonotype was observed a handful of times. What antigen it recognizes has not been identified. No base quality values were provided; no much bigger clone lies one nucleotide off. The CDR3 goes from the cysteine to the phenylalanine over 14 residues. The entry retains the CDR3 DNA only, 42 bases that are in frame from base 1. Cut back by 5 bases and 13 bases, the V and J ends lie 21 bases apart. The germline V gene provides CDR1 SGHTA and CDR2 FQGNSA.

Library preparation used 5' RACE. A second roughly 7 to 11 cycle PCR used a sample-barcoded 5' primer and a J-beta primer mix. A unique molecular identifier was introduced onto each TCR beta cDNA molecule by a template-switch 5' adaptor carrying 12 random nucleotides. At least 2.5 million CDR3-containing paired-end reads were obtained from each sample. The Mint cDNA synthesis kit, primed by a TRBC-specific oligonucleotide, was used to synthesize first-strand cDNA from all RNA. Following uracil-DNA glycosylase treatment, all cDNA underwent a first 18-cycle PCR with the universal primers M1SS and BC2_uni_R. As for the original processing: For normalization, 1 million high-quality reads were randomly selected from each sample, with every read carrying a distinct molecular identifier. Instead of being binned into consensus sequences, reads that shared molecular identifiers were thrown out. MiTCR, with a Q25 quality threshold and the strictest error-elimination algorithm, was used for CDR3 identification, clonotype clustering and error correction. A nonparametric unseen species model with Euler transformation was used to estimate a lower bound on total TCR beta diversity. TCRdb handled the public reads itself, with Q25 trimming in fastp and clone calling in MiXCR, and kept productive beta chains. Records with the same CDR3 protein are collapsed into one entry carrying the most frequent genes and DNA. The V and J calls and clone size are TCRdb's, not the authors'. The sample table holds around 1,900,000 distinct CDR3 sequences, of which around 40% were seen once. The ten largest clones represent 20% to 25% of the sample.

This clonotype originated in a human donor in good health. The rearrangement joined TRBV7-2 to TRBJ2-4; TRBD1 is possibly the D segment (7 matching bases). Material: blood. The sequenced DNA: TGTGCCAGCAGCCCCGGGGGACAGAGGACGGTGCAGTACTTC. Its translation reads: CASSPGGQRTVQYF.